These 10 T cell receptor beta chains share one sample of origin, sequenced in a study of blood T cell repertoires in COVID-19. Only in-frame clones appear in the TCRdb table, and some are missing; sequencing was by immunoSEQ multiplex PCR. This table has roughly 300,000 clones, around 86% appearing once. Sequenced sample: PBMCs or T cells enriched from blood (not recorded which). These TCRs come from a woman aged 40 to 49 with acute COVID-19.

This chain links TRBV5-4 with TRBJ1-5, with D possibly matching TRBD1 (6 bases). V shed 10 bases and J shed 4 bases, with 12 bases lying between them. CDR3 length equals 12 residues. The germline V gene has CDR1 SGHNT and CDR2 YYREEE (reference sequence). The CDR3 DNA sequence: TGTGCCGCCGGACAGCTTAATCAGCCCCAGCATTTT. It translates to CAAGQLNQPQHF.

The gene calls are TRBV9 and TRBJ2-5, with D possibly being TRBD1 (5 bases). Per the germline V gene, CDR1 is SGDLS and CDR2 is YYNGEE. The CDR3 contains 14 residues. V was cut by 1 base and J by 2 bases, with 9 bases left in between. The CDR3 sequence is CASSVSWTQETQYF. The CDR3 DNA reads as TGTGCCAGCAGCGTATCCTGGACACAAGAGACCCAGTACTTC.

This chain uses TRBV7-8 with TRBJ2-1; 9 nucleotides match TRBD2. The CDR3 has 15 residues. J was trimmed by 8 bases and V by 10 bases; bases with no gene match: 15. CDR1 SGHVS and CDR2 FQNEAQ come from the germline V gene. Here the CDR3 DNA reads TGTGCCACCCTGGTTGGGGCGGGAGGGCCATATGAGCAGTTCTTC. This translates into CATLVGAGGPYEQFF.

This chain joins TRBV5-1 and TRBJ2-1; TRBD1 matches 9 bases. V dropped 4 bases and J dropped 3; count of bases not matched to a gene: 14. The germline V gene encodes CDR1 SGHRS and CDR2 YFSETQ. The CDR3 contains 18 residues. CDR3 region: CASSPGQGFPYLYNEQFF. CDR3 DNA: TGCGCCAGCAGCCCGGGACAGGGATTCCCCTACCTCTACAATGAGCAGTTCTTC. Using reference TRBV5-1 and TRBJ2-1 for the parts outside the CDR3, the full variable domain is KAGVTQTPRYLIKTRGQQVTLSCSPISGHRSVSWYQQTPGQGLQFLFEYFSETQRNKGNFPGRFSGRQFSNSRSEMNVSTLELGDSALYLCASSPGQGFPYLYNEQFFGPGTRLTVL.

V is TRBV5-8 and J is TRBJ1-4; TRBD1 matches 9 bases. The J segment lost 6 bases and the V segment lost 0 bases, leaving 9 bases of the junction unmatched. CDR3 length equals 17 residues. The germline gives CDR1 SGHTS, CDR2 YDEGEE. The CDR3 protein is CASSLGLGDRDYEKLFF. DNA for the CDR3: TGTGCCAGCAGCTTGGGACTAGGGGACAGGGACTATGAAAAACTGTTTTTT.

The gene calls are TRBV27 and TRBJ1-2, with TRBD1 identical over 8 bases. The germline CDR1 and CDR2 sequences are MNHEY and SMNVEV (reference sequence). After removal of 6 bases from V and 8 bases from J, the junction contained 14 bases not matched to a gene. The CDR3 is made up of 15 amino acids. The chain's CDR3 is CASSETFGQGEGYTF. Written as DNA, the CDR3 is TGTGCCAGCAGCGAGACCTTCGGACAGGGTGAGGGCTACACCTTC.

This clone was recorded a few times. The chain has TRBV6-7 and TRBJ2-7; D may be TRBD2 (6 bases). TRBV6-7 is given ORF status, its function remaining uncertain. Trimming removed 1 base at V and 0 bases at J, with 13 bases between. The CDR3 has 16 amino acids. The CDR3 is CASSYLLAPFSYEQYF. The CDR3 bases are TGTGCCAGCAGTTACTTGCTAGCGCCCTTCTCCTACGAGCAGTACTTC.

The chain employs TRBV5-5 and TRBJ2-3, with 11 positions matching TRBD2. V lost 3 bases, J lost 3 bases, and 3 bases stayed unmatched. The V gene's germline CDR1 is SGHKS and CDR2 YYEKEE (reference sequence). CDR3 length: 15 amino acids. CDR3 nucleotides: TGTGCCAGCAGCTCCCGACTAGCGGGGACAGATACGCAGTATTTT. This encodes CASSSRLAGTDTQYF.

This chain uses TRBV7-2 with TRBJ2-1; unclear D gene. CDR3 size: 12 residues. Germline loops: CDR1 SGHTA, CDR2 FQGNSA. The V gene lost 5 bases and the J gene lost 5 bases, with 7 bases spanning the gap. This chain's CDR3 is CASSRDNNEQFF. The DNA for the CDR3 is TGTGCCAGCAGCCGTGACAACAATGAGCAGTTCTTC.

The J gene is TRBJ1-1, the V gene TRBV5-5, with D possibly being TRBD1 (5 bases). The CDR3 extends over 12 amino acids. Germline V lookup: CDR1 SGHKS, CDR2 YYEKEE (reference sequence). Deletions cut 0 bases from V and 11 bases from J, with 11 bases between. The chain's CDR3 is CASSLGGGTAFF. The CDR3 DNA is TGTGCCAGCAGCTTGGGTGGAGGGACGGCTTTCTTT.